This T cell receptor beta chain derives from a study of cytomegalovirus exposure and HLA in healthy donors (dated by TCRdb to about 2017). In the study overall: An earlier analysis of 587 of the donors reported 250 to 300 Gb of sequence data and approximately 120 million unique TCR beta sequences obtained from about 179 million T cells. The T cell repertoires of several hundred subjects were profiled by immunosequencing and related to cytomegalovirus serostatus. Roughly 5 DR-DQ haplotypes were treated as single units for association and clustering because of strong linkage in the cohort. The study aimed to test whether cataloging public T cell receptors could reveal signatures of past pathogen exposure. Among under 450 genotyped donors of the cohort, an average of around 240,000 unique TCR beta nucleotide sequences were sequenced per donor, around a sixth of them non-productive. All discovery cohort repertoires had been generated using a single sequencing platform. The number of typed donors differed by locus: about 620-640 for A, B, C, DRB1 and DQB1; some 500 for DQA1; 606 for DPA1; and some 430 for DPB1. Among the approximately 420 genotyped donors, approximately 77% belonged to the genetic ancestry cluster associated with self-reported Caucasian donors. To decide whether each TCR beta V gene segment behaved as functional or pseudogenic, an earlier analysis of several hundred of the donors relied on high-throughput TCR beta sequencing. In a later analysis, previously published TCR beta repertoires from 670 or so donors were re-analyzed and high-resolution HLA genotyping was added so that TCR occurrence patterns could be studied. In the later analysis, no new phenotypic data were used to find candidate immune exposures; instead, reliance was placed on TCR beta sequences and their occurrence across donors. Besides the first cohort of roughly 700 subjects, a separate validation cohort made up of roughly 120 different subjects was used. Both class I and class II loci were covered by HLA typing, at four-digit resolution. To predict cytomegalovirus infection status, the study brought together high-throughput TCR immunosequencing, statistical association of individual TCRs with disease status, and machine learning. An early release covering roughly 580 HLA-typed donors comprised approximately 300 gigabases of sequencing data and around 80 million unique TCR sequences. Donor age, sex, ethnicity and CMV serostatus were compiled alongside the repertoire data. A later genetic analysis used genome-wide SNP genotypes for about 65% of the roughly 700 donors, treating that subset as a discovery cohort.

The cohort was made up of about 670 healthy bone marrow donors. At the time of sampling, every cohort member was nominally healthy, though immune exposures that went unrecorded were likely present. The donor was CMV seropositive and belonged to the group of 250 to 350 seropositive cohort members. Each donor provided a peripheral blood sample, and peripheral blood mononuclear cells were used for TCR beta sequencing. The Qiagen DNeasy Blood Extraction Kit was used to extract genomic DNA from the blood cell samples. The protocol used for the library was the immunoSEQ multiplex PCR assay. For the multiplex PCR, a mixture combining 60 forward primers for TCR Vbeta segments and 13 reverse primers for TCR Jbeta segments was used. Amplification of the CDR3 region of rearranged TCR beta genes was performed with a multiplex PCR assay on genomic DNA. The Illumina HiSeq System was used to sequence the amplified TCR beta libraries as 87-base-pair reads. In the source study's methods: A later analysis counted about 80 million unique TCR beta chains across the 666 repertoires, and some 11 million of these chains were shared by at least two donors. To remove PCR and sequencing errors, raw reads were error-corrected and collapsed into unique sequences using a nearest-neighbor algorithm that merged closely related sequences. V, D and J gene segments were assigned by aligning CDR3 sequences to IMGT reference sequences. For a sequence to be retained, a match of at least six nucleotides was required to both a V gene segment and a J gene segment. Rearrangements were called productive when the CDR3 lacked stop codons and stayed in frame with V and J; all others were non-productive. CDR3 was defined by IMGT convention, running from the second conserved V-encoded cysteine to the conserved J-encoded phenylalanine. The earlier analysis of around 640 of the donors excluded sequences that lacked an unambiguous match to a single V gene segment. An earlier analysis of about 600 of the donors called V segments functional above 56.7% productive rearrangements and segregating when the between-donor standard deviation exceeded 5%. To diagnose cytomegalovirus status from the catalog of TCR beta chain sequences, a statistical classification framework was built. A later analysis assigned V and J genes by comparing TCR nucleotide sequences with IMGT/GENE-DB human TR gene sequences. Using the TCRdist pipeline, a later analysis assigned CDR3 sequences along with most-parsimonious VDJ recombination scenarios. In a later analysis, each TCR beta chain was defined by its CDR3 amino acid sequence together with its V-gene family, and reads lacking a unique V-gene family were excluded. As a way to deal with suspected cross-contamination and a sequencing artifact, a later analysis dropped 500 to 700 nucleotide sequences that were highly shared and had low generation probability. A later analysis calculated a clonal expansion index for each public chain from normalized within-repertoire ranks of inferred template counts. In a later analysis, generation probabilities were computed using a VDJ recombination model fitted to out-of-frame rearrangements, and the results were checked against IGoR. Hypergeometric tests were used in a later analysis to score TCR-TCR, TCR-HLA and TCR-CMV co-occurrence, with a repertoire-size bias correction applied to the TCR pairs. A later analysis estimated false discovery rates by permuting HLA or CMV assignments 20 times. A later analysis grouped co-occurring TCRs with DBSCAN, adding TCRdist sequence similarity when clustering within HLA-allele-positive subsets. Repertoires with fewer than 30,000 or more than 120,000 public chains were left out of co-occurrence clustering, as were a handful of repertoires with anomalous nucleotide sharing. TCRdb retrieved this table from immuneACCESS and kept in-frame rearrangements only. Not all clones are present; in checked studies, unresolved V genes account for under half, and no reason is known for the remainder. The V and J calls and the clone size are those of that table, but D and trimming were determined from the DNA. The sample table contains approximately 75,000 clones; only one count was recorded for around 84% of them. The leading ten clones occupy 18% of the sample.

The paper as a whole reports these results and caveats: A further reported finding was that TCR beta sequences accurately predicted the HLA-A and HLA-B alleles for most subjects in the first cohort. Because HLA typing was missing for some donors at each locus, association tests included only the typed subset. A later analysis found that TCR association rates varied across HLA loci, with DRB1 alleles showing the most associated TCRs and HLA-C alleles the fewest. In a later analysis, HLA-associated TCR beta chains showed more clonal expansion and lower generation probabilities than non-associated chains that were equally common. According to a later analysis, parvovirus B19, influenza, CMV and Epstein-Barr virus appeared linked to several top co-occurrence clusters. A later genetic analysis reported fewer N-insertions in productive TCRs among donors in an Asian-associated ancestry cluster than the 666-donor mean. Cytomegalovirus status was reported to be diagnosed by the classifier with high specificity and sensitivity in both the original and validation cohorts. For the cohort, immune exposure information was limited to CMV serostatus. Across donors, most TCR sequences were observed very rarely, whereas some public TCRs were present in many individuals. The earlier analysis of 587 of the donors excluded some 15 rarely observed V segments, including chromosome 9 orphons, because counts were too low. A cluster of highly shared sequence variants was judged likely to be a technical artifact of the sequencing pipeline. The 87-base-pair reads could not distinguish some IMGT-functional V segments, including TRBV6-2 and TRBV6-3, so those segments were excluded. Correlated functional status among segregating V segments might be attributable to linkage disequilibrium, but an unknown experimental factor could not be ruled out. In vitro tests confirmed that a few of the cytomegalovirus-associated TCR beta chains recognize cytomegalovirus antigens. A later genetic analysis associated a missense DCLRE1C variant with V-gene and J-gene trimming of TCR beta chains, and an independent cohort replicated the association. This cohort had only TCR beta chains sequenced, and the lack of alpha or paired-chain data limited which features could be detected. Specific HLA alleles were associated with roughly 17,000 TCR beta sequences at a false discovery rate of 0.05 in a later analysis. Assigning TCR associations to individual alleles was difficult when HLA alleles, especially DR and DQ, strongly co-occurred. The study gave a list of 150 to 200 TCR beta chains associated with cytomegalovirus. In a later analysis, most CMV-associated TCR beta chains were found to appear HLA-restricted, with HLA associations seemingly driven largely by CMV exposure. Broadly in line with IMGT annotations, most TCR beta V segments showed up in productive rearrangements about 87% or about 30% of the time in an earlier analysis of 450 to 750 of the donors. The authors suggested that the approach could potentially be extended to other disease states and immunological phenotypes. Sequencing depth was assumed to be roughly uniform across donors in the presence/absence analyses, though that assumption may not hold.

Reading the germline V gene gives CDR1 SQVTM and CDR2 ANQGSEA. Trimmed from V: 3 bases; trimmed from J: 3 bases; junction bases lacking a gene match: 4. The CDR3 goes from the cysteine to the phenylalanine over 15 residues. The read is trimmed to its CDR3 DNA, 45 bases read in frame from base 1. This clone has only a few counts. The clone's antigen remains unknown. No much larger clone is present one base from it, and per-base qualities are unavailable. The V and J genes are TRBV29-1 and TRBJ2-1; TRBD2 aligns with 11 central bases. The sample was PBMCs. The clonotype comes from a man between 65 and 80 years old in good health and CMV-seropositive. The nucleotides read TGCAGCGTTGACCCTACTAGCGGGAGCTACAATGAGCAGTTCTTC. Its translation is CSVDPTSGSYNEQFF.